The 13 T cell receptor beta chains presented below share a single source sample, sequenced in a study of blood T cell repertoires in COVID-19. Assay used: immunoSEQ multiplex PCR; TCRdb lists only in-frame clones, some missing. The sample has about 180,000 clones; over 80% are singletons. Input material: peripheral blood. Source of these receptors: a woman in her 70s with COVID-19, enrolled during active disease.

The chain is built from TRBV7-6 and TRBJ2-1; maybe TRBD1 (5 bases). V dropped 6 bases and J dropped 1 base, with 13 bases sitting between them. Germline lookup yields CDR1 SGHVS and CDR2 FNYEAQ. The CDR3 covers 15 residues. DNA for the CDR3: TGTGCCAGCAGTTCAGGGTATAGGTCCTACAATGAGCAGTTCTTC. The encoded protein is CASSSGYRSYNEQFF.

There are many counts of this clone. The chain combines TRBV6-2 or TRBV6-3 with TRBJ2-7; perhaps TRBD1 as D (5 bases). This CDR3 has 12 amino acids. V gave up 0 bases and J gave up 7 bases, with 7 bases separating them. Germline lookup yields CDR1 MNHEY and CDR2 SVGEGT. In DNA, the CDR3 is TGTGCCAGCAGTTACTCGAGGACAGAGCAGTACTTC. This sequence encodes CASSYSRTEQYF.

V gene TRBV28 combines with J gene TRBJ2-7; 10 bases match TRBD1. V lost 6 bases, J lost 2 bases, and 7 bases stayed unmatched. CDR1 MDHEN and CDR2 SYDVKM come from the germline V gene. The CDR3 has 15 amino acids. The CDR3 protein is CASSEPGTGAYEQYF. In nucleotides, the CDR3 is TGTGCCAGCAGCGAACCCGGGACAGGGGCCTACGAGCAGTACTTC.

The chain carries TRBV19 and TRBJ1-5; D gene uncertain. Germline CDR1 and CDR2: LNHDA and SQIVND (reference sequence). The CDR3 has 12 amino acids. The V end was cut by 1 base, the J end by 5 bases, with 3 bases between. This CDR3 is CASSIVDQPQHF. DNA of the CDR3: TGTGCCAGTAGTATAGTCGATCAGCCCCAGCATTTT.

The DNA for the CDR3 is TGTGCCAGCAGTTCACAGGGTTTTGGCTACGAGCAGTACTTC. It codes for CASSSQGFGYEQYF. The chain recombines TRBV27 with TRBJ2-7, with D tentatively TRBD1 (6 bases). Trimming cost V 4 bases and J 3 bases, with 13 bases left between them. Germline CDR1 MNHEY, CDR2 SMNVEV (reference sequence). This CDR3 contains 14 residues.

The CDR3 DNA is TGTGCCAGCTTGGAGACTAGCCACATTCAGTACTTC. Translating it yields CASLETSHIQYF. The chain employs TRBV7-3 and TRBJ2-4, with TRBD2 identical over 7 bases. V was pared by 8 bases and J by 8 bases, with 6 bases of the junction left unmatched. The CDR3 contains 12 residues. CDR1 and CDR2 (germline): SGHTA, FQGTGA. Full variable domain (remainder filled in from reference TRBV7-3 and TRBJ2-4): GAGVSQTPSNKVTEKGKYVELRCDPISGHTALYWYRQSLGQGPEFLIYFQGTGAADDSGLPNDRFFAVRPEGSVSTLKIQRTERGDSAVYLCASLETSHIQYFGAGTRLSVL.

The chain recombines TRBV6-6 with TRBJ2-4, with 10 nucleotides matching TRBD2. V dropped 7 bases and J dropped 5; count of bases not matched to a gene: 5. This CDR3 is 14 amino acids long. Germline V gene lookup returns CDR1 MNHNY and CDR2 SVGAGI (reference sequence). CDR3: CASNSGRAENIQYF. DNA for the CDR3: TGTGCCAGCAACAGCGGGAGGGCTGAAAACATTCAGTACTTC.

The chain has TRBV13 and TRBJ1-1; D gene ambiguous. V lost 4 bases and J lost 10, with 13 bases in between. Germline V gives CDR1 PRHDT, CDR2 FYEKMQ (reference sequence). The CDR3 sequence is 12 residues long. The CDR3 spells CASSSKRAGAFF. The CDR3 DNA reads TGTGCCAGCAGCTCAAAAAGGGCGGGAGCTTTCTTT.

The rearrangement uses TRBV5-5 and TRBJ2-7; no definite D call. Per germline, CDR1 SGHKS and CDR2 YYEKEE (reference sequence). This CDR3 has 12 residues. V dropped 1 base and J dropped 6 bases, with 8 bases sitting between them. This CDR3 is CASSLLVGEQYF. The DNA for the CDR3 is TGTGCCAGCAGCTTGTTGGTCGGCGAGCAGTACTTC.

This chain connects TRBV7-2 to TRBJ1-2; TRBD1 might be the D (6 bases). There are 14 residues in the CDR3. The V gene's germline CDR1 is SGHTA and CDR2 FQGNSA. Trimming pared 11 bases from V and 1 base from J, leaving 17 bases between. The CDR3 loop is CAGSWGGGNYGYTF. CDR3 in DNA: TGTGCCGGGTCCTGGGGAGGGGGTAACTATGGCTACACCTTC.

This chain uses TRBV4-1 with TRBJ2-1; D is perhaps TRBD2 (6 bases). V lost 1 base, J lost 5 bases, and 15 bases lay in between. The CDR3 is made up of 16 amino acids. The V gene's germline CDR1 is MGHRA and CDR2 YSYEKL. CDR3 DNA: TGCGCCAGCAGCCAAGTACCAGGACTACCGAACAATGAGCAGTTCTTC. Its translation is CASSQVPGLPNNEQFF.

In this sample, this clone turned up once. The gene calls are TRBV4-3 and TRBJ2-7, with 8 bases fitting TRBD1. Germline values: CDR1 LGHNA, CDR2 YSLEER. This CDR3 comprises 15 residues. The V gene end was trimmed by 4 bases and the J gene end by 2 bases; junction bases not matched to a gene: 7. The CDR3 region is CASSRETGVPYEQYF. In DNA, the CDR3 is TGCGCCAGCAGCCGGGAGACAGGGGTCCCCTACGAGCAGTACTTC.

In this sample, this clone turned up once. The rearrangement uses TRBV20-1 and TRBJ1-1; D may be TRBD1 (6 bases). The CDR3 length is 11 residues. V lost 6 bases and J lost 8, with 13 bases in between. Per germline, CDR1 DFQATT and CDR2 SNEGSKA (reference sequence). This CDR3 is CSATLDREAFF. The CDR3 nucleotides read TGCAGTGCAACCCTCGACAGGGAAGCTTTCTTT.